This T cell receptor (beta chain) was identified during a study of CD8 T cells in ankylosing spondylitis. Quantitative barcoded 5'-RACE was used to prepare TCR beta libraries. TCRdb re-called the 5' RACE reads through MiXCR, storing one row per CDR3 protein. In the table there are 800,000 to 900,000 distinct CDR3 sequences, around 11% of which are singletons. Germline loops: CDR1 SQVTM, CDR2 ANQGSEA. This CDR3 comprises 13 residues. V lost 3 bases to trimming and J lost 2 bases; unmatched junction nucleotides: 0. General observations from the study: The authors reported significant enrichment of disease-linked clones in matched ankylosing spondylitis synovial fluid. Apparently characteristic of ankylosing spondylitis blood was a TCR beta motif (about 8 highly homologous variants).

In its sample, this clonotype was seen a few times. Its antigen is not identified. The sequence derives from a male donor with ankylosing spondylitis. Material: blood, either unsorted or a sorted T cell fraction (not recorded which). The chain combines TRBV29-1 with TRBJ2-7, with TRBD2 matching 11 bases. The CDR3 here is CSVEGLAAYEQYF. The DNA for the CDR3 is TGCAGCGTTGAGGGACTAGCGGCCTACGAGCAGTACTTC.